The 32 T cell receptor beta chains below were found in one sample sequenced in a study of identical twins. TCRdb used MiXCR to reprocess the 5' RACE reads, holding one entry per CDR3 protein. The repertoire has hundreds of thousands of distinct CDR3 sequences, around 20% of them found once; the top ten carry 4.3%. These data were also reused for a study on T cells expressing NK-cell markers.

Sequenced input: PBMCs. The receptor source for this set is a woman between 18 and 29 years old in good health.

This clonotype came up a few times. This chain links TRBV6-5 with TRBJ2-2; TRBD1 matches 7 bases. V shed 6 bases and J 8 bases; nucleotides not matched to a gene: 0. In germline, CDR1 is MNHEY, CDR2 SVGAGI. The CDR3 totals 11 residues. CDR3 sequence (DNA): TGTGCCAGCAGACAGGGGGGGGAGCTGTTTTTT. This translates into CASRQGGELFF.

CDR3 loop: CSVEGPGPTDTQYF. As DNA, the CDR3 is TGCAGCGTTGAAGGTCCCGGCCCCACAGATACGCAGTATTTT. The chain has TRBV29-1 and TRBJ2-3, with no clear D. The CDR3 contains 14 residues. Germline lookup yields CDR1 SQVTM and CDR2 ANQGSEA. V was trimmed by 1 base and J by 2 bases, leaving 10 bases between them.

In its sample, this clonotype was seen a few times. V is TRBV7-9 and J is TRBJ2-5; D perhaps matches TRBD1 (6 bases). The germline V gene has CDR1 SEHNR and CDR2 FQNEAQ (reference sequence). This CDR3 comprises 17 residues. Trimming stripped 4 bases from V and 4 bases from J, with 22 bases between. CDR3 region: CASSSTRTPGAGETQYF. In DNA form, the CDR3 reads TGTGCCAGCAGCTCTACCCGGACACCAGGGGCGGGAGAGACCCAGTACTTC.

This chain connects TRBV29-1 to TRBJ1-1, with TRBD1 as a possible D gene (6 bases). V lost 8 bases and J lost 1, with 14 bases in between. The CDR3 is 13 amino acids. CDR1 SQVTM and CDR2 ANQGSEA come from the germline V gene. As DNA, the CDR3 is TGCAGCTTCCGACAGGAGACGAACACTGAAGCTTTCTTT. It codes for CSFRQETNTEAFF.

The chain joins TRBV15 to TRBJ1-5, with a possible D match to TRBD1 (6 bases). Germline CDR1 is LNHNV and CDR2 is YYDKDF (reference sequence). Trimming took 5 bases from V and 6 from J, leaving 8 bases between them. The CDR3 totals 12 residues. CDR3 region: CATSRGGQPQHF. In nucleotides, the CDR3 is TGTGCCACCAGCCGAGGGGGTCAGCCCCAGCATTTT.

The chain combines TRBV29-1 with TRBJ2-1; TRBD2 agrees at 12 bases. Germline CDR1 SQVTM, CDR2 ANQGSEA. This CDR3 region has 14 residues. J was trimmed by 6 bases and V by 6 bases; bases with no gene match: 6. Written as DNA, the CDR3 is TGCAGCGTGCTAGCGGGAGGGCCAGTCAATGAGCAGTTCTTC. Translating it yields CSVLAGGPVNEQFF.

The rearrangement uses TRBV6-4 and TRBJ2-1, with a tentative D call TRBD1 (6 bases). Trimming shortened V by 7 bases and J by 0 bases, and 19 bases separated the two germline ends. This CDR3 has 17 amino acids. Germline V gene lookup returns CDR1 MRHNA and CDR2 SNTAGT. The chain's CDR3 is CASKTYGAGDSYNEQFF. In DNA, the CDR3 is TGTGCCAGCAAAACGTACGGGGCAGGGGACTCCTACAATGAGCAGTTCTTC.

The sample holds a few counts of this clonotype. The CDR3 DNA sequence: TGTGCCAGCAGCCTGGGGCTCAGCTACTCACCGGGATCTGGGGCCAACGTCCTGACTTTC. It codes for CASSLGLSYSPGSGANVLTF. V gene TRBV6-2 or TRBV6-3 combines with J gene TRBJ2-6; D is perhaps TRBD1 or TRBD2 (5 bases each). Trimming took 6 bases from V and 1 from J, leaving 25 bases between them. Germline loops: CDR1 MNHEY, CDR2 SVGEGT. The CDR3 sequence is 20 residues long.

The chain recombines TRBV4-1 with TRBJ2-1, with D possibly TRBD2 on 7 matching bases. The V end was cut by 0 bases, the J end by 9 bases, with 18 bases between. Germline V gene sequence: CDR1 MGHRA, CDR2 YSYEKL. The length of the CDR3 is 16 residues. The CDR3 nucleotides read TGCGCCAGCAGCCAAGACTGGGGGGGGGGGCTGCGTGAGCAGTTCTTC. It yields the protein CASSQDWGGGLREQFF.

This chain joins TRBV6-2 or TRBV6-3 and TRBJ2-3; TRBD2 matches 8 bases. Germline CDR1 and CDR2: MNHEY and SVGEGT. J gave up 4 bases and V 2 bases, and 5 bases lay outside the gene matches. The CDR3 contains 15 residues. CDR3 DNA: TGTGCCAGCAGTTACGACGGGAGGGCCGCAGATACGCAGTATTTT. Translating gives CASSYDGRAADTQYF.

For the CDR3, the DNA is TGCGCCAGCAGCTTCCCCGGGGGATACAATGAGCAGTTCTTC. It codes for CASSFPGGYNEQFF. The chain joins TRBV5-1 to TRBJ2-1; tentative D call: TRBD2 (6 bases). The CDR3 is made up of 14 amino acids. The germline V and J ends were trimmed by 2 bases and 4 bases, with 10 bases remaining between them. Germline CDR1 reads SGHRS; CDR2 reads YFSETQ. Together with reference TRBV5-1 and TRBJ2-1, the CDR3 gives the full variable domain: KAGVTQTPRYLIKTRGQQVTLSCSPISGHRSVSWYQQTPGQGLQFLFEYFSETQRNKGNFPGRFSGRQFSNSRSEMNVSTLELGDSALYLCASSFPGGYNEQFFGPGTRLTVL.

This clonotype was seen a few times. In DNA, the CDR3 is TGTGCCAGCAGCCCCCATCTTGGCGGGCAGTACTTC. It encodes CASSPHLGGQYF. The chain has TRBV7-6 and TRBJ2-7, with D unresolved. CDR3 length: 12 residues. V shed 5 bases and J shed 9 bases, with 14 bases lying between them. The germline V gene encodes CDR1 SGHVS and CDR2 FNYEAQ.

This clonotype was found many times. The V and J genes are TRBV5-5 and TRBJ2-7; perhaps TRBD2 as D (6 bases). The CDR3 covers 14 residues. Looked up from germline, CDR1 is SGHKS and CDR2 is YYEKEE (reference sequence). Deletions cut 4 bases from V and 5 bases from J, with 16 bases between. The CDR3 is CASSPTSNVDEQYF. The CDR3, as DNA: TGTGCCAGCAGCCCAACTAGCAACGTCGACGAGCAGTACTTC.

Many counts were recorded for this clonotype. The V and J genes are TRBV20-1 and TRBJ2-5; D ambiguous. Germline V CDR1 and CDR2: DFQATT, SNEGSKA (reference sequence). The CDR3 loop spans 15 amino acids. Trimming removed 0 bases from V and 1 base from J, with 12 bases in between. The CDR3 bases are TGCAGTGCTAGAGAAGGGCGGAGCCTCCAAGAGACCCAGTACTTC. Its protein product is CSAREGRSLQETQYF.

The V gene is TRBV6-1, the J gene TRBJ1-5; TRBD1 might be the D (6 bases). There are 15 residues in the CDR3. Germline loops: CDR1 MNHNS, CDR2 SASEGT. V lost 8 bases to trimming and J lost 3 bases, with 17 bases between them. Here the CDR3 reads CASRTSDSHNQPQHF. CDR3 coding DNA: TGTGCCAGCCGGACCTCGGACAGCCACAATCAGCCCCAGCATTTT.

This clonotype came up a few times. This sequence joins TRBV29-1 and TRBJ2-2; possible D gene TRBD1, 7 bases. The germline V gene encodes CDR1 SQVTM and CDR2 ANQGSEA. CDR3 length: 15 residues. Trimming removed 3 bases at V and 4 bases at J, with 15 bases between. The CDR3 DNA reads TGCAGCGTTGAGGCGGAGGGGGCTAGCACCGGGGAGCTGTTTTTT. Its translation: CSVEAEGASTGELFF.

The gene calls are TRBV29-1 and TRBJ2-3; D gene uncertain. CDR3 size: 15 residues. Deletions cut 0 bases from V and 0 bases from J, with 10 bases between. Germline V lookup: CDR1 SQVTM, CDR2 ANQGSEA. This CDR3 reads CSVEDGHRSTDTQYF. The CDR3 region has the DNA TGCAGCGTTGAAGATGGTCACCGTAGCACAGATACGCAGTATTTT.

This clonotype was seen a handful of times. The V gene is TRBV12-3 or TRBV12-4, the J gene TRBJ1-2; weak D call: TRBD1 (6 bases). The CDR3 spans 13 residues. The V gene lost 3 bases and the J gene lost 3 bases, with 8 bases spanning the gap. CDR3 sequence: CASSLGGHYGYTF. CDR3 nucleotides: TGTGCCAGCAGTTTGGGGGGCCACTATGGCTACACCTTC.

This clonotype was seen ten or more times. The chain links TRBV12-3 or TRBV12-4 to TRBJ2-3; maybe TRBD1 (5 bases). This CDR3 region has 16 residues. V lost 1 base and J 0 bases, leaving 11 bases between the germline ends. The chain's CDR3 is CASSLGRQPSTDTQYF. In DNA form, the CDR3 reads TGTGCCAGCAGTTTAGGCCGACAGCCTAGCACAGATACGCAGTATTTT.

This clonotype was detected only a few times. This chain connects TRBV20-1 to TRBJ1-4; TRBD1 aligns across 7 bases. The CDR3 totals 13 residues. Germline values: CDR1 DFQATT, CDR2 SNEGSKA (reference sequence). The V segment lost 6 bases and the J segment 7 bases; nucleotides outside the gene matches: 8. The CDR3, as DNA: TGCAGTGCATCTAGGGGGCGCGGTGAAAAACTGTTTTTT. It translates to CSASRGRGEKLFF.

This clonotype was seen a few times. The genes are TRBV20-1 and TRBJ2-3; TRBD2 matches at 7 bases. Per the germline V gene, CDR1 is DFQATT and CDR2 is SNEGSKA (reference sequence). CDR3 length equals 14 residues. V dropped 0 bases and J dropped 6; count of bases not matched to a gene: 6. CDR3 sequence: CSARETGGADTQYF. The CDR3 bases are TGCAGTGCTAGAGAAACGGGAGGTGCGGATACGCAGTATTTT.

The chain joins TRBV5-1 to TRBJ2-5; D may be TRBD1 (6 bases). CDR3 length: 18 amino acids. CDR1 SGHRS and CDR2 YFSETQ come from the germline V gene. The germline V and J ends were trimmed by 3 bases and 0 bases, with 21 bases remaining between them. The CDR3 nucleotides read TGCGCCAGCAGCTCACAAAGAATAAGACAGGTCTACCAAGAGACCCAGTACTTC. Encoded protein: CASSSQRIRQVYQETQYF.

This clonotype has more than one count but fewer than ten. V and J are TRBV7-2 and TRBJ2-1, with D perhaps matching TRBD2 (6 bases). The germline CDR1 and CDR2 sequences are SGHTA and FQGNSA. Between the trimmed V and J ends, which lost 5 bases and 8 bases, there was a span of 22 bases. The CDR3 is 16 amino acids. CDR3 protein: CASSPRTKGTGDEQFF. DNA for the CDR3: TGTGCCAGCAGCCCGCGGACCAAGGGGACTGGCGATGAGCAGTTCTTC.

The table lists this clonotype with a few counts. The chain couples TRBV9 to TRBJ2-7; 7 bases line up with TRBD1. CDR3 length equals 14 residues. After removal of 4 bases from V and 2 bases from J, the junction contained 6 bases not matched to a gene. Looked up from germline, CDR1 is SGDLS and CDR2 is YYNGEE. CDR3 amino acids: CASSTTGQPYEQYF. In DNA form, the CDR3 reads TGTGCCAGCAGCACTACGGGACAGCCCTACGAGCAGTACTTC.

The rearrangement links TRBV27 to TRBJ2-4; the D is unclear. Between the trimmed V and J ends, which lost 7 bases and 0 bases, there was a span of 13 bases. CDR1 MNHEY and CDR2 SMNVEV come from the germline V gene (reference sequence). The CDR3 has 15 amino acids. The CDR3 region has the DNA TGTGCCAGCACTTCCGGCAATTTAGCCAAAAACATTCAGTACTTC. It codes for CASTSGNLAKNIQYF.

This clonotype was seen more than once but under ten times. The chain links TRBV7-6 to TRBJ1-2, with 9 bases lining up with TRBD1. V shed 5 bases and J 4 bases; nucleotides not matched to a gene: 2. This CDR3 contains 13 residues. Germline CDR1 SGHVS, CDR2 FNYEAQ. CDR3 sequence (DNA): TGTGCCAGCAGCGGGACAGGGATCTATGGCTACACCTTC. Its protein is CASSGTGIYGYTF. Full variable domain (missing parts from reference TRBV7-6 and TRBJ1-2): GAGVSQSPRYKVTKRGQDVALRCDPISGHVSLYWYRQALGQGPEFLTYFNYEAQQDKSGLPNDRFSAERPEGSISTLTIQRTEQRDSAMYRCASSGTGIYGYTFGSGTRLTVV.

This clonotype came up many times. The V call is TRBV5-1, the J call TRBJ1-1; 8 bases match TRBD1. The CDR3 totals 15 residues. Trimming at V came to 4 bases and at J to 0 bases, leaving 5 bases not matched to a gene. Per germline, CDR1 SGHRS and CDR2 YFSETQ. The CDR3 protein is CASSPGGSLNTEAFF. The CDR3 DNA reads as TGCGCCAGCAGCCCAGGGGGCAGCTTGAACACTGAAGCTTTCTTT.

This clonotype was counted only a few times. The rearrangement links TRBV6-1 to TRBJ1-2; 7 bases match TRBD1. Trimming removed 4 bases from V and 8 bases from J; junction bases left unmatched: 10. This CDR3 is 14 amino acids long. Germline lookup yields CDR1 MNHNS and CDR2 SASEGT. The CDR3 DNA follows: TGTGCCAGCAGTGCATACACAGGGGTGGAGGGCTACACCTTC. Translating it yields CASSAYTGVEGYTF.

The chain employs TRBV5-6 and TRBJ1-6, with a weak D call TRBD1 (6 bases). The CDR3 extends over 13 amino acids. V shed 4 bases and J shed 7 bases, with 9 bases lying between them. Germline CDR1 is SGHDT and CDR2 is YYEEEE. This CDR3 reads CASSGQQNSPLHF. Written as DNA, the CDR3 is TGTGCCAGCAGCGGACAGCAAAATTCACCCCTCCACTTT.

CDR3 residues: CASSEARIQETQYF. CDR3 sequence (DNA): TGTGCCAGCAGTGAAGCCAGGATCCAAGAGACCCAGTACTTC. The rearrangement links TRBV2 to TRBJ2-5; D unresolved. Germline CDR1 reads SNHLY; CDR2 reads FYNNEI. The CDR3 length is 14 residues. Deletions cut 0 bases from V and 1 base from J, with 6 bases between.

This clonotype was counted at least ten times. The J gene is TRBJ1-1, the V gene TRBV6-5; TRBD1 matches at 9 bases. CDR3 length: 15 amino acids. The ends lost 2 bases at V and 4 bases at J; junction bases unmatched: 5. Germline V lookup: CDR1 MNHEY, CDR2 SVGAGI. The CDR3 protein is CASSYVQGAFTEAFF. CDR3 nucleotide sequence: TGTGCCAGCAGTTACGTACAGGGGGCCTTCACTGAAGCTTTCTTT.

This clonotype was detected only a few times. The chain links TRBV29-1 to TRBJ2-7, with 10 bases matching TRBD1. Germline assignment: CDR1 SQVTM and CDR2 ANQGSEA. Losses at the gene ends were 7 bases for V and 6 bases for J; bases not matched to a gene: 6. The CDR3 loop spans 12 amino acids. The CDR3 nucleotides are TGCAGCGGGGTTTGGACAGGGGGCGAGCAGTACTTC. Protein sequence: CSGVWTGGEQYF.